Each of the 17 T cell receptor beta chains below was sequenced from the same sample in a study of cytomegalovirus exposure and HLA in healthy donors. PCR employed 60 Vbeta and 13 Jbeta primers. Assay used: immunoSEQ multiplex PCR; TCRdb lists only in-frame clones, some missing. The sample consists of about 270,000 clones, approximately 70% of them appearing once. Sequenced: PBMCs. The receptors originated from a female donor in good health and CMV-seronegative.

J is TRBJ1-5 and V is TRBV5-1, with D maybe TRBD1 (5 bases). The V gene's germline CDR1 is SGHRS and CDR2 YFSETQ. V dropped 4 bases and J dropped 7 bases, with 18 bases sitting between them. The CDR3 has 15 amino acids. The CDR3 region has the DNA TGCGCCAGCAGCCCAGACGCGGGGGTGGGACAGCCCCAGCATTTT. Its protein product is CASSPDAGVGQPQHF.

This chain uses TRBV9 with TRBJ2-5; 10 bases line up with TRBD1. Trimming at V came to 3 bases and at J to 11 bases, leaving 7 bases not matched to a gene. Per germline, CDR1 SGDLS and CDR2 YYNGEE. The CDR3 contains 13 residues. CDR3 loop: CASSGTGGWEQYF. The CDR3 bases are TGTGCCAGCAGCGGGACAGGGGGTTGGGAGCAGTACTTC.

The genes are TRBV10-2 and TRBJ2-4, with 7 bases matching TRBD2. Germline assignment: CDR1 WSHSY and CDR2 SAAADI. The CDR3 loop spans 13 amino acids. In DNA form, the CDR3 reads TGCGCAAGCGGCGCTAGCGGTAAAAACATTCAGTACTTC. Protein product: CASGASGKNIQYF.

CDR3 amino acids: CASSSGTAQYNSPLHF. In DNA, the CDR3 is TGTGCCAGCAGTTCCGGGACAGCCCAATATAATTCACCCCTCCACTTT. The V and J genes are TRBV27 and TRBJ1-6; 7 positions match TRBD1. V lost 4 bases to trimming and J lost 4 bases; unmatched junction nucleotides: 7. From germline, CDR1 is MNHEY and CDR2 SMNVEV (reference sequence). The length of the CDR3 is 16 residues.

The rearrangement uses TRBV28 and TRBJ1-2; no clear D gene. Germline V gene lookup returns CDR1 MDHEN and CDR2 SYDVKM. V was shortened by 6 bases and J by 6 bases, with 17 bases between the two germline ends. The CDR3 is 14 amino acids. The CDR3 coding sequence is TGTGCCAGCAGCCCAACCCAGTCCTCAGATGGCTACACCTTC. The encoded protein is CASSPTQSSDGYTF.

Written as DNA, the CDR3 is TGTGCCAGCAGTTTCTATGCCGCGAACTACGAGCAGTACTTC. Protein sequence: CASSFYAANYEQYF. V is TRBV28 and J is TRBJ2-7; D call uncertain. This CDR3 has 14 amino acids. V gave up 3 bases and J gave up 3 bases, with 12 bases separating them. The V gene's germline CDR1 is MDHEN and CDR2 SYDVKM.

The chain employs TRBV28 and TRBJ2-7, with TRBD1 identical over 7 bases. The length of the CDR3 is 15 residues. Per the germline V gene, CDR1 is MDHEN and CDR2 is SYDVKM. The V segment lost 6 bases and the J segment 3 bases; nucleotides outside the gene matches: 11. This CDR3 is CASRWTGDHLYEQYF. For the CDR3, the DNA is TGTGCCAGCAGGTGGACAGGAGATCATCTCTACGAGCAGTACTTC.

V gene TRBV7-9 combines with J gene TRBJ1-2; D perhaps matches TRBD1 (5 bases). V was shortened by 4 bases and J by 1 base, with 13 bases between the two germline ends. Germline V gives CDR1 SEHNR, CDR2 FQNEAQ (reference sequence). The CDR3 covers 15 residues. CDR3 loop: CASSSIDSNNYGYTF. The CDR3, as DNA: TGTGCCAGCAGCTCCATAGACAGTAATAACTATGGCTACACCTTC.

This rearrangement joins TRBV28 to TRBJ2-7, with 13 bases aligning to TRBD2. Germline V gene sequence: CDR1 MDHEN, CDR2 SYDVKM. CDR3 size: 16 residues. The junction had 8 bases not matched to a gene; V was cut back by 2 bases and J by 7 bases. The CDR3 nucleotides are TGTGCCAGCAGTTTAATCGGACTAGCGGGAGAGTGGGAGCAGTACTTC. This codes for CASSLIGLAGEWEQYF.

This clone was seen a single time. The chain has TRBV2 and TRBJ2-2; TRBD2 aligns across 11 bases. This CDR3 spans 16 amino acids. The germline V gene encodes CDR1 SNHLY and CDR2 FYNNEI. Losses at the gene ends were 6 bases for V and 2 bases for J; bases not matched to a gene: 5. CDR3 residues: CASRAGTSGNTGELFF. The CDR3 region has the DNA TGTGCCAGCAGGGCCGGGACTAGCGGCAACACCGGGGAGCTGTTTTTT.

Here the CDR3 DNA reads TGTGCCAGTAGTATAGGATCTTTTGGGGGAGGGCCTTACGAGCAGTACTTC. Its protein is CASSIGSFGGGPYEQYF. The chain joins TRBV19 to TRBJ2-7; TRBD2 agrees at 7 bases. Germline lookup yields CDR1 LNHDA and CDR2 SQIVND (reference sequence). The V gene end was trimmed by 1 base and the J gene end by 4 bases; junction bases not matched to a gene: 13. CDR3 length equals 17 residues.

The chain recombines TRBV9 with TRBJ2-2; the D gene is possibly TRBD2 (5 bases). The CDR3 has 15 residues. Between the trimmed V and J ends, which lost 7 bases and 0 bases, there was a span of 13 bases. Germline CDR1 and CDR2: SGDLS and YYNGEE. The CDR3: CASSGNQSNTGELFF. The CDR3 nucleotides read TGTGCCAGCTCGGGGAATCAATCGAACACCGGGGAGCTGTTTTTT.

CDR3 sequence: CASSLIPSSGANVLTF. The CDR3 region has the DNA TGTGCCAGCAGCTTAATCCCCAGCTCTGGGGCCAACGTCCTGACTTTC. The chain combines TRBV5-6 with TRBJ2-6; no clear D. Germline CDR1 is SGHDT and CDR2 is YYEEEE. This CDR3 region has 16 residues. The V gene lost 2 bases and the J gene lost 0 bases, with 9 bases spanning the gap.

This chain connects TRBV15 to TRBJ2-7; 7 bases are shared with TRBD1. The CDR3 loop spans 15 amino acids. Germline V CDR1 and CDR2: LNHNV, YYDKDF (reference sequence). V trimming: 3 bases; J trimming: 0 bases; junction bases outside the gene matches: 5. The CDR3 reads CATSRDPGGSYEQYF. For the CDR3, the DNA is TGTGCCACCAGCAGGGATCCAGGGGGCTCCTACGAGCAGTACTTC.

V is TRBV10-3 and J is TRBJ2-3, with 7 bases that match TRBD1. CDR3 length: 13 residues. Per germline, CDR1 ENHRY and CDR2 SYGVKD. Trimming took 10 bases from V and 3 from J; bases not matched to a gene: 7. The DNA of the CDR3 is TGTGCCAACGGGGACAGCGGAACAGATACGCAGTATTTT. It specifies CANGDSGTDTQYF.

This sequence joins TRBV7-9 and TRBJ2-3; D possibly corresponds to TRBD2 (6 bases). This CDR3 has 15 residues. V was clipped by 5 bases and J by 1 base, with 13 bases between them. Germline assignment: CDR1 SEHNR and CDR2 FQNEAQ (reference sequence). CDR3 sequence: CASSPPGSGTDTQYF. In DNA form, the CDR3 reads TGTGCCAGCAGCCCACCCGGGAGCGGCACAGATACGCAGTATTTT.

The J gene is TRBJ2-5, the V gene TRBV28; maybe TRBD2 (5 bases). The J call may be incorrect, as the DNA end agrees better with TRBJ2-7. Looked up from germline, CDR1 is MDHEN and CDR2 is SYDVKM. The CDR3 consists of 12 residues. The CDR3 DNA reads TGTGCCAGCAGTTTCTGGGGAGCCGAGCAGTACTTC. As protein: CASSFWGAEQYF.